The 9 T cell receptor beta chains given below trace back to one sample, sequenced in a study of blood T cell repertoires in COVID-19. Clones were read by immunoSEQ multiplex PCR, and TCRdb kept only the in-frame ones, dropping some. The sample has roughly 120,000 clones, 85% seen once. Specimen: peripheral blood. The receptor source for this set is a human donor in a cohort sampled during active COVID-19.

This clone was recorded only once. At one boundary the junction diverges from the germline segment, which might be a read error. The chain recombines TRBV2 with TRBJ2-6; tentatively, D is TRBD1 (6 bases). The CDR3 length is 17 residues. Germline lookup yields CDR1 SNHLY and CDR2 FYNNEI. The CDR3 coding sequence is TGTGCCATCTTATCCGGGAACAGGGTCTCTGGTGCCAACGTCCTGACTTTC. It yields the protein CAILSGNRVSGANVLTF.

The CDR3 DNA follows: TGTGCCACCAGCAGAGATCTACGACATCAGGTCTACAATGAGCAGTTCTTC. Protein product: CATSRDLRHQVYNEQFF. This chain connects TRBV15 to TRBJ2-1; D gene ambiguous. V lost 0 bases and J lost 3, with 15 bases in between. The CDR3 has 17 amino acids. The germline gives CDR1 LNHNV, CDR2 YYDKDF (reference sequence).

The chain couples TRBV18 to TRBJ2-3, with 8 bases matching TRBD1. The V segment lost 4 bases and the J segment 2 bases; nucleotides outside the gene matches: 14. CDR1 and CDR2 (germline): KGHSH, LQKENI. This CDR3 region has 18 residues. This CDR3 reads CASSLLRVGQGVTDTQYF. The CDR3 DNA is TGTGCCAGCTCACTTCTTCGGGTCGGACAGGGCGTCACAGATACGCAGTATTTT. Using reference TRBV18 and TRBJ2-3 for the parts outside the CDR3, the full variable domain is NAGVMQNPRHLVRRRGQEARLRCSPMKGHSHVYWYRQLPEEGLKFMVYLQKENIIDESGMPKERFSAEFPKEGPSILRIQQVVRGDSAAYFCASSLLRVGQGVTDTQYFGPGTRLTVL.

The CDR3 DNA sequence: TGTGCCAGCTCGAGGGATAGCAATCAGCCCCAGCATTTT. Translation gives CASSRDSNQPQHF. The chain uses TRBV14 and TRBJ1-5; D unresolved. From germline, CDR1 is SGHDN and CDR2 FVKESK. V was trimmed by 8 bases and J by 0 bases, leaving 8 bases between them. The CDR3 is 13 amino acids.

V gene TRBV7-2 combines with J gene TRBJ2-1; 9 nucleotides agree with TRBD1. V trimming: 6 bases; J trimming: 4 bases; junction bases outside the gene matches: 10. CDR3 length equals 16 residues. In germline, CDR1 is SGHTA, CDR2 FQGNSA. The CDR3 region has the DNA TGTGCCAGCAGACCCGCCACCGGGACAGGGTACAATGAGCAGTTCTTC. Translation: CASRPATGTGYNEQFF.

J is TRBJ2-6 and V is TRBV7-9; D gene ambiguous. In germline, CDR1 is SEHNR, CDR2 FQNEAQ (reference sequence). V dropped 2 bases and J dropped 0 bases, with 17 bases sitting between them. The CDR3 consists of 19 residues. The CDR3 protein is CASSLSDITKSSGANVLTF. DNA of the CDR3: TGTGCCAGCAGCTTATCCGACATCACAAAATCCTCTGGGGCCAACGTCCTGACTTTC.

This clone has just a few counts. This chain uses TRBV6-5 with TRBJ1-5; D gene ambiguous. The V end lost 4 bases, the J end lost 3 bases, and 7 bases lay between the germline ends. The CDR3 is made up of 13 amino acids. Per germline, CDR1 MNHEY and CDR2 SVGAGI. The CDR3 sequence is CASSSRVNQPQHF. The CDR3 DNA reads TGTGCCAGCAGTTCCCGCGTCAATCAGCCCCAGCATTTT.

This rearrangement joins TRBV5-1 to TRBJ2-7; TRBD2 might be the D (5 bases). Germline lookup yields CDR1 SGHRS and CDR2 YFSETQ. The V and J ends lost 4 bases and 0 bases respectively, with 17 bases between them. The CDR3 extends over 16 amino acids. The CDR3 DNA reads TGCGCCAGCAGCCCCCTGAGTCTGGGGAGCTCCTACGAGCAGTACTTC. As protein: CASSPLSLGSSYEQYF.

The CDR3 protein is CASRRQGLFNEKLFF. As DNA, the CDR3 is TGTGCCAGCCGAAGACAGGGGCTCTTTAATGAAAAACTGTTTTTT. The chain employs TRBV6-5 and TRBJ1-4; 8 bases are a match to TRBD1. The CDR3 covers 15 residues. Trimming removed 8 bases from V and 4 bases from J; junction bases left unmatched: 9. Germline lookup yields CDR1 MNHEY and CDR2 SVGAGI.